Presented here are 10 T cell receptor beta chains from one specimen sequenced in a study of T cell repertoires in cytomegalovirus infection. TCRdb re-analysed the reads in MiXCR, keeping a single row per CDR3 protein. The repertoire consists of under 150,000 distinct CDR3 sequences, with 7% to 9.5% occurring once and the leading ten covering 10%. Sequenced input: PBMCs. The receptors come from a human donor in good health (CMV status not recorded). Some clones in this sample may be carry-over from other donors' samples.

This clonotype has at least ten counts. The CDR3 bases are TGCAGTGCCCGAGGGTCAGCCCCGAGCCAAGAGACCCAGTACTTC. This translates into CSARGSAPSQETQYF. This chain links TRBV20-1 with TRBJ2-5; TRBD2 is a possible D gene (5 bases). Germline CDR1 and CDR2: DFQATT and SNEGSKA (reference sequence). CDR3 length equals 15 residues. Trimming stripped 6 bases from V and 1 base from J, with 18 bases between.

This clonotype was counted many times. This chain links TRBV4-1 with TRBJ2-4, with 8 bases fitting TRBD1. The length of the CDR3 is 18 residues. J was trimmed by 0 bases and V by 1 base; bases with no gene match: 8. Germline CDR1 MGHRA, CDR2 YSYEKL. This CDR3 reads CASSQGRGREGAKNIQYF. For the CDR3, the DNA is TGCGCCAGCAGCCAAGGCAGGGGGCGAGAGGGAGCCAAAAACATTCAGTACTTC.

V gene TRBV2 combines with J gene TRBJ2-1, with D possibly matching TRBD2 (6 bases). Trimming shortened V by 2 bases and J by 3 bases, and 11 bases separated the two germline ends. Germline V lookup: CDR1 SNHLY, CDR2 FYNNEI. The CDR3 sequence is 15 residues long. CDR3 nucleotides: TGTGCCAGCAGTGAATATCCGGGGGTCTACAATGAGCAGTTCTTC. Protein product: CASSEYPGVYNEQFF.

This clonotype was observed at least ten times. This chain joins TRBV7-3 and TRBJ2-7; D not certain. The germline V gene has CDR1 SGHTA and CDR2 FQGTGA. V was pared by 5 bases and J by 10 bases, with 18 bases between. This CDR3 region has 13 residues. The CDR3 sequence is CASSPDGRLGQYF. CDR3 coding DNA: TGTGCCAGCAGCCCGGACGGACGATTGGGACAGTACTTC.

This clonotype was counted ten times or more. The rearrangement uses TRBV20-1 and TRBJ2-1; D may match TRBD1 or TRBD2 (6 bases each). The CDR3 consists of 13 residues. The germline gives CDR1 DFQATT, CDR2 SNEGSKA (reference sequence). CDR3: CAQIERGPQGQFF. The CDR3 nucleotides are TGCGCTCAAATAGAACGGGGGCCGCAGGGGCAGTTCTTC.

In this sample, this clonotype turned up many times. The chain combines TRBV6-1 with TRBJ2-4; the D gene is possibly TRBD2 (7 bases). Germline loops: CDR1 MNHNS, CDR2 SASEGT. CDR3 size: 15 residues. V was shortened by 3 bases and J by 0 bases, with 9 bases between the two germline ends. The CDR3 region has the DNA TGTGCCAGCAGTGACGGGGGGCTAGCCAAAAACATTCAGTACTTC. Translated, it gives CASSDGGLAKNIQYF.

This clonotype was recorded many times. CDR3: CASSFENTEAFF. In DNA form, the CDR3 reads TGTGCCAGCAGCTTTGAGAACACTGAAGCTTTCTTT. V gene TRBV5-6 combines with J gene TRBJ1-1; D is unclear. The CDR3 contains 12 residues. The germline CDR1 and CDR2 sequences are SGHDT and YYEEEE. V dropped 2 bases and J dropped 1 base, with 3 bases sitting between them. Looking up the rest from reference TRBV5-6 and TRBJ1-1 gives the full variable domain: DAGVTQSPTHLIKTRGQQVTLRCSPKSGHDTVSWYQQALGQGPQFIFQYYEEEERQRGNFPDRFSGHQFPNYSSELNVNALLLGDSALYLCASSFENTEAFFGQGTRLTVV.

Details on this clonotype: A much more abundant neighbour one base away suggests this may be a read error. This chain uses TRBV7-2 with TRBJ1-2; the D is unclear. CDR1 is SGHTA and CDR2 is FQGNSA in the germline V gene. The CDR3 has 12 amino acids. The CDR3 region is CASSLESYGYNF. The CDR3 DNA is TGTGCCAGCAGCTTAGAGAGCTATGGCTACAACTTC. Combining the CDR3 with reference TRBV7-2 and TRBJ1-2 gives the whole variable domain GAGVSQSPSNKVTEKGKDVELRCDPISGHTALYWYRQSLGQGLEFLIYFQGNSAPDKSGLPSDRFSAERTGGSVSTLTIQRTQQEDSAVYLCASSLESYGYNFGSGTRLTVV.

Many counts were recorded for this clonotype. The gene calls are TRBV28 and TRBJ2-3, with D unclear. The CDR3 runs to 15 residues. The V gene lost 5 bases and the J gene lost 4 bases, with 16 bases spanning the gap. Germline CDR1 MDHEN, CDR2 SYDVKM. The CDR3 is CASSASGVKADTQYF. The DNA for the CDR3 is TGTGCCAGCAGTGCCTCGGGCGTTAAGGCAGATACGCAGTATTTT.

This clonotype showed up many times. The chain combines TRBV7-2 with TRBJ2-1; 7 bases fit TRBD1. Germline loops: CDR1 SGHTA, CDR2 FQGNSA. The CDR3 contains 14 residues. Trimming at V came to 3 bases and at J to 4 bases, leaving 3 bases not matched to a gene. CDR3 coding DNA: TGTGCCAGCAGCTTCGAGGGGGCGTACAATGAGCAGTTCTTC. Residues: CASSFEGAYNEQFF.